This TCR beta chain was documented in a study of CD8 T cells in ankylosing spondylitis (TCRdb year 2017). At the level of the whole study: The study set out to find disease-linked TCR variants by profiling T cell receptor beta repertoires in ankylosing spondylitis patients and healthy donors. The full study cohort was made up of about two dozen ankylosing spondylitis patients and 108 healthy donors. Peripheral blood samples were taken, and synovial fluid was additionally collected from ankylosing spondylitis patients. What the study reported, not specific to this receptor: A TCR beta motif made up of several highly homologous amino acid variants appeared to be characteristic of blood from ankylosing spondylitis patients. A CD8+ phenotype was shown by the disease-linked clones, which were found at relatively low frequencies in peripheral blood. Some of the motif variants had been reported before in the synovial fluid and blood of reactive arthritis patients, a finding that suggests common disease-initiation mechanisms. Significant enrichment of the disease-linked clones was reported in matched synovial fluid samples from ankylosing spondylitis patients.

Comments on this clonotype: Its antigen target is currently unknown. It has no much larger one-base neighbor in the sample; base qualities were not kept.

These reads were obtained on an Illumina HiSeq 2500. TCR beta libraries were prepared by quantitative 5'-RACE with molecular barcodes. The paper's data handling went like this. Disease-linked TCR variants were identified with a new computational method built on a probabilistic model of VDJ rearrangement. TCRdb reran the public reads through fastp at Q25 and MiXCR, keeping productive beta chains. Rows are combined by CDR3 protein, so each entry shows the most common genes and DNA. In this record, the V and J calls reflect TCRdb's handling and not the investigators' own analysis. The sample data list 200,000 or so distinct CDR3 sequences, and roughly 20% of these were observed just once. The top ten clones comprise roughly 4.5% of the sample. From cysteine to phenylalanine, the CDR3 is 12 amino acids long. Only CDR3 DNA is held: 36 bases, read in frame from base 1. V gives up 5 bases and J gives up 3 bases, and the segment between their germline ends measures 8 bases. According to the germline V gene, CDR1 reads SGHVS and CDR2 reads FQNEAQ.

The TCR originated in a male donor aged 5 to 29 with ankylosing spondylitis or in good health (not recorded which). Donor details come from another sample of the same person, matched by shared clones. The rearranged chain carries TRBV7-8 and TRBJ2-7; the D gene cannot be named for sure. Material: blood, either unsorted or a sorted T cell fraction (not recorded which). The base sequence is TGTGCCAGCAGCGAGTGGGGCTACGAGCAGTACTTC. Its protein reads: CASSEWGYEQYF.